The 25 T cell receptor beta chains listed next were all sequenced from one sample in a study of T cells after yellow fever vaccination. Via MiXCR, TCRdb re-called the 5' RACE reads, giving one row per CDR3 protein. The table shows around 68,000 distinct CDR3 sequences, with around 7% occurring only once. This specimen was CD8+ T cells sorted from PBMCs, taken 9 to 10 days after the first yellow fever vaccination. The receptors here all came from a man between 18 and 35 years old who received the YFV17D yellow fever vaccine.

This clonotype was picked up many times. CDR3 region: CASSLRGSNQPQHF. The CDR3 region has the DNA TGTGCCAGCAGTTTGAGGGGTAGCAATCAGCCCCAGCATTTT. V usage is TRBV12-3 or TRBV12-4 and J usage is TRBJ1-5, with a weak D call TRBD1 (5 bases). The CDR3 consists of 14 residues. V was cut by 3 bases and J by 0 bases, with 6 bases left in between.

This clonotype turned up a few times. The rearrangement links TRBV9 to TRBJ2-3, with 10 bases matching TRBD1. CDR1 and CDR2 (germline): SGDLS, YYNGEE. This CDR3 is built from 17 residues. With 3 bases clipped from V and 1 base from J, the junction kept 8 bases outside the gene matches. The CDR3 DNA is TGTGCCAGCAGCGGGCGGACAGGGGGTGATGGCACAGATACGCAGTATTTT. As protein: CASSGRTGGDGTDTQYF.

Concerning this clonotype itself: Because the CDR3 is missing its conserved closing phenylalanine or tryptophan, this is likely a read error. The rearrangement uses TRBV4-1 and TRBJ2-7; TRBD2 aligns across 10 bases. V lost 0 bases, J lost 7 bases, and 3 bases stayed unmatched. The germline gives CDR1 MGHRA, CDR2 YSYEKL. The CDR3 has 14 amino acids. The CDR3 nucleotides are TGCGCCAGCAGCCAAGAAGCGGGGGGGGGAGAGCAGTACCTC. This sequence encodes CASSQEAGGGEQYL.

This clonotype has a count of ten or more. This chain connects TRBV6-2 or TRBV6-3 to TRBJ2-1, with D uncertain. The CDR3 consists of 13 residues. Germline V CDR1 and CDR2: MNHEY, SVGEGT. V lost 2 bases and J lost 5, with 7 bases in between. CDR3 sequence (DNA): TGTGCCAGCAGTTACAGGGAAAACAATGAGCAGTTCTTC. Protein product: CASSYRENNEQFF.

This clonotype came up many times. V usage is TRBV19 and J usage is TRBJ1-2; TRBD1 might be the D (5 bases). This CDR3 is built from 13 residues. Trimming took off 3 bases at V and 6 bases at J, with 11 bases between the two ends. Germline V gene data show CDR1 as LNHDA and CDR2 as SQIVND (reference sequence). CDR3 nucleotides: TGTGCCAGTAGTATCATGGGGCGTCATGGCTACACCTTC. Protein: CASSIMGRHGYTF.

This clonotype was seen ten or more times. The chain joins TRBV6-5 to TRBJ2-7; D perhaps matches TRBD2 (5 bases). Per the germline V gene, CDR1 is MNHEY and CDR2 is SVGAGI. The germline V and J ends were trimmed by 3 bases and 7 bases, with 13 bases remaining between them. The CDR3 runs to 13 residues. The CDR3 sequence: CASSYRGNGEQYF. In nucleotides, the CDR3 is TGTGCCAGCAGTTATCGGGGTAATGGGGAGCAGTACTTC.

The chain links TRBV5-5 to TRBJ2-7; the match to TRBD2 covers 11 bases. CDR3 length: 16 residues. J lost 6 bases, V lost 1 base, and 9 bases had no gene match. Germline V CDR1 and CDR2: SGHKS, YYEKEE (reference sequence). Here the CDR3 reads CASSLYAGLAAPEQYF. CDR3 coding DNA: TGTGCCAGCAGCTTGTACGCGGGACTAGCGGCTCCCGAGCAGTACTTC.

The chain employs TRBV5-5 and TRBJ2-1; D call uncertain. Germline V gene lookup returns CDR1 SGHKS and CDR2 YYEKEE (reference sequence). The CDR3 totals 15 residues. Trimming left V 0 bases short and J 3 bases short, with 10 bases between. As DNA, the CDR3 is TGTGCCAGCAGCTTGGGAGGAAGTGGCTACAATGAGCAGTTCTTC. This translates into CASSLGGSGYNEQFF.

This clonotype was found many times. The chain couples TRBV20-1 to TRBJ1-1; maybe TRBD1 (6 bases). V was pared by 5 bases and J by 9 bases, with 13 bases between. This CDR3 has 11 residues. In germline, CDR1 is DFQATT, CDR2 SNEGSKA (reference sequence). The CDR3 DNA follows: TGCAGTGCTTGGACAGTACGTAAAGCTTTCTTT. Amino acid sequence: CSAWTVRKAFF.

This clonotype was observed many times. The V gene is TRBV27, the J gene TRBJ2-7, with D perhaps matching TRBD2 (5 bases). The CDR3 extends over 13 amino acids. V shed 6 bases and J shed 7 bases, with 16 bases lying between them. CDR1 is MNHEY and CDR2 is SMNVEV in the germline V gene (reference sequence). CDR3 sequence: CASSRGSVREQYF. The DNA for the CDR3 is TGTGCCAGCAGCCGAGGGTCGGTGAGAGAGCAGTACTTC.

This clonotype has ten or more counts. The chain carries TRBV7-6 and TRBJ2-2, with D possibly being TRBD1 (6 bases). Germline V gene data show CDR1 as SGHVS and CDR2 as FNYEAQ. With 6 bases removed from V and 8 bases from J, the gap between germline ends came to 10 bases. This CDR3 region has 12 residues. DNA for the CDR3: TGTGCCAGCAGAAGGGGGATTGGGGAGCTGTTTTTT. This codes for CASRRGIGELFF.

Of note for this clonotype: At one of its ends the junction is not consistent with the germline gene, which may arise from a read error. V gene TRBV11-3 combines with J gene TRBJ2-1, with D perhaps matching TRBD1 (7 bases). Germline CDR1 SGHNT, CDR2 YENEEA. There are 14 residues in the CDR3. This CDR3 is CASSLRDSGGNEQF. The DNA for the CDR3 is TGTGCCAGCAGCCTCCGGGACAGTGGGGGGAATGAGCAGTTC.

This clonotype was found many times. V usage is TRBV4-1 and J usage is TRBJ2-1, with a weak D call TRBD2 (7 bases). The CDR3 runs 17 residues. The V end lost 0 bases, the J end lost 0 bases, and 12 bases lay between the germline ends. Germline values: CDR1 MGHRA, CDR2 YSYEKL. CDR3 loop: CASSQDGGGLSYNEQFF. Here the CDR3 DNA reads TGCGCCAGCAGCCAAGATGGCGGGGGCCTCTCCTACAATGAGCAGTTCTTC.

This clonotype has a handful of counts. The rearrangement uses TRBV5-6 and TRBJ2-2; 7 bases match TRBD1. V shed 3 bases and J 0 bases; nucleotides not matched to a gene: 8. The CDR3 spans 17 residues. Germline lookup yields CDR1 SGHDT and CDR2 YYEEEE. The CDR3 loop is CASSWSGGSTNTGELFF. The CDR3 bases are TGTGCCAGCAGCTGGTCAGGGGGATCAACGAACACCGGGGAGCTGTTTTTT.

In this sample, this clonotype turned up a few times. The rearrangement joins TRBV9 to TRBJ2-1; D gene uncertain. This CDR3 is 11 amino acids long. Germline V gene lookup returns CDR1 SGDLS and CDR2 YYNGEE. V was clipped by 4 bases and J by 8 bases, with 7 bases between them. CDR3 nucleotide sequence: TGTGCCAGCAGCTCGTTCCATGAGCAGTTCTTC. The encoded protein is CASSSFHEQFF.

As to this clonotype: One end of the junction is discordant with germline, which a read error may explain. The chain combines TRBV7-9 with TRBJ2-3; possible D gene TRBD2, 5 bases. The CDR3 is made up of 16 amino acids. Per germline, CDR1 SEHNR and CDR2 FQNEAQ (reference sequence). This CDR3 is CASSLVMEAGTDTHYF. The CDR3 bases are TGCGCCAGCAGCTTAGTTATGGAGGCTGGCACAGATACGCACTATTTT. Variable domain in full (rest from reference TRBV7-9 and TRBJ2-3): DTGVSQNPRHKITKRGQNVTFRCDPISEHNRLYWYRQTLGQGPEFLTYFQNEAQLEKSRLLSDRFSAERPKGSFSTLEIQRTEQGDSAMYLCASSLVMEAGTDTHYFGPGTRLTVL.

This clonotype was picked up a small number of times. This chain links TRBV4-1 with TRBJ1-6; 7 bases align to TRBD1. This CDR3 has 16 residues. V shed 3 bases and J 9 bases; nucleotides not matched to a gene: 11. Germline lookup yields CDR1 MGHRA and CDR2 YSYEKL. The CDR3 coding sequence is TGCGCCAGCAGCCACCGAACGACAGGGTGGGTTTCACCCCTCCACTTT. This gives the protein CASSHRTTGWVSPLHF.

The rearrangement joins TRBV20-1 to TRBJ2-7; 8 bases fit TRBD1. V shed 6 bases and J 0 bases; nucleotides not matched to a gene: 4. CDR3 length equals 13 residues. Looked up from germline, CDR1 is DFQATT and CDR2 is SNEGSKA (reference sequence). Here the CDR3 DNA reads TGCAGTGCCGACCAGGGGGCCTCCTACGAGCAGTACTTC. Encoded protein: CSADQGASYEQYF.

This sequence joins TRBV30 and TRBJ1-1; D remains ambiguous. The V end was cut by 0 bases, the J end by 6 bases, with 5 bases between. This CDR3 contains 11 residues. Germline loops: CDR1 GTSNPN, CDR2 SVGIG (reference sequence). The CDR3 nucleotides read TGTGCCTGGAGTGTGGTTTCTGAAGCTTTCTTT. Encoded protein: CAWSVVSEAFF.

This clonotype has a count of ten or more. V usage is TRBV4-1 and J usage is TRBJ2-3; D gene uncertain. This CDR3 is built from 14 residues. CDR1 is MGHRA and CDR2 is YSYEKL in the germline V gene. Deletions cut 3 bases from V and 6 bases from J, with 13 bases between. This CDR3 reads CASSQRSSADTQYF. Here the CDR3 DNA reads TGCGCCAGCAGCCAGCGGAGCAGTGCTGATACGCAGTATTTT.

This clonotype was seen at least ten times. DNA for the CDR3: TGTGCCAGCAGCCTGCTCATCTATGAGCAGTTCTTC. Its protein product is CASSLLIYEQFF. V and J are TRBV7-9 and TRBJ2-1, with no clear D. Germline CDR1 reads SEHNR; CDR2 reads FQNEAQ (reference sequence). V was shortened by 5 bases and J by 8 bases, with 10 bases between the two germline ends. This CDR3 is built from 12 residues.

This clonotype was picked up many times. The CDR3 DNA reads as TGTGCCAGCAGTTTAACCGGGGCGAGCAATCAGCCCCAGCATTTT. Translating it yields CASSLTGASNQPQHF. The chain links TRBV27 to TRBJ1-5, with a tentative D call TRBD1 (5 bases). CDR1 and CDR2 (germline): MNHEY, SMNVEV (reference sequence). The CDR3 consists of 15 residues. The V end was cut by 2 bases, the J end by 1 base, with 9 bases between.

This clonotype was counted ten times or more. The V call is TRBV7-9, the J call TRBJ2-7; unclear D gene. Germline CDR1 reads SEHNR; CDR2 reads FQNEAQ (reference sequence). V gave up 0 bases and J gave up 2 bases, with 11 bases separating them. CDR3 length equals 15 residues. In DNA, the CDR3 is TGTGCCAGCAGCTTAGCCCCGGAAAGGACCTACGAGCAGTACTTC. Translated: CASSLAPERTYEQYF.

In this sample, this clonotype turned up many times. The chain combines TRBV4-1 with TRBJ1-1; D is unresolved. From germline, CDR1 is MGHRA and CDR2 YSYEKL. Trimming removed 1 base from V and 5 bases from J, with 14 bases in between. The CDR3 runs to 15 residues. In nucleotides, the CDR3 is TGCGCCAGCAGCCAAGCCAAAGGAGGGCCAACTGAAGCTTTCTTT. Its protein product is CASSQAKGGPTEAFF.

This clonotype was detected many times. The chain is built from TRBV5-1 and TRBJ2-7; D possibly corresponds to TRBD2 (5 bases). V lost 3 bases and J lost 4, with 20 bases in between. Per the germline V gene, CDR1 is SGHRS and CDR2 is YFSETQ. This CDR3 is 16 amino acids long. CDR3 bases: TGCGCCAGCAGCTACGGGATGGGGAGTCGGTCGTACGAGCAGTACTTC. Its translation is CASSYGMGSRSYEQYF.